This is a list of T cell receptor beta chains from one sample in a study of OX40 agonist ivuxolimab in advanced cancers. Only in-frame clones appear in the TCRdb table, and some are missing; sequencing was by immunoSEQ multiplex PCR. The sample comprises around 63,000 clones, around 90% of which are singletons, and 25% rests with the top ten. The sample was CD4+ or CD8+ T cells sorted from blood, taken in a trial of the OX40 agonist ivuxolimab. These receptors originate from an adult with an advanced solid tumor such as melanoma, head and neck, liver or kidney cancer. Each CDR3 is given with its conserved first and last residue. D genes are given only for firm matches. Expanded clones are given a class, and other clones once, few, many or no size at all.

clone size: NA
J gene: TRBJ1-1
V gene: TRBV11-2
D gene: NA
CDR3 protein: CASSGLDLEAFF
CDR3 DNA: TGTGCCAGCAGCGGCTTGGACCTCGAAGCTTTCTTT

clone size: NA
J gene: TRBJ2-7
V gene: TRBV28
D gene: NA
CDR3 protein: CASSFRQVGEQYF
CDR3 DNA: TGTGCCAGCAGTTTCCGACAGGTGGGCGAGCAGTACTTC

clone size: NA
J gene: TRBJ1-3
V gene: TRBV6-6
D gene: NA
CDR3 protein: CASSFTGSGNTIYF
CDR3 DNA: TGTGCCAGCAGTTTTACAGGGTCTGGAAACACCATATATTTT

clone size: NA
J gene: TRBJ2-3
V gene: TRBV27
D gene: NA
CDR3 protein: CASSSPGRPSTDTQYF
CDR3 DNA: TGTGCCAGCAGCTCCCCCGGGCGACCGAGCACAGATACGCAGTATTTT

clone size: NA
J gene: TRBJ2-5
V gene: TRBV19
D gene: NA
CDR3 protein: CASEGETQYF
CDR3 DNA: TGTGCCTCAGAGGGGGAAACCCAGTACTTC

clone size: NA
J gene: TRBJ2-2
V gene: TRBV6-5
D gene: NA
CDR3 protein: CASTTMEVSGELFF
CDR3 DNA: TGTGCCAGCACCACCATGGAGGTGTCAGGGGAGCTGTTTTTT

clone size: NA
J gene: TRBJ1-2
V gene: TRBV7-9
D gene: TRBD1
CDR3 protein: CASSQDRDGYTF
CDR3 DNA: TGTGCCAGCAGCCAGGACAGGGATGGCTACACCTTC

clone size: NA
J gene: TRBJ2-7
V gene: TRBV19
D gene: NA
CDR3 protein: CASSPGRHYEQYF
CDR3 DNA: TGTGCCAGTAGCCCGGGTCGGCACTACGAGCAGTACTTC

clone size: NA
J gene: TRBJ2-5
V gene: TRBV4-1
D gene: NA
CDR3 protein: CASSQAAGRKTQYF
CDR3 DNA: TGCGCCAGCAGCCAAGCGGCAGGACGGAAGACCCAGTACTTC

clone size: NA
J gene: TRBJ2-3
V gene: TRBV30
D gene: NA
CDR3 protein: CAWSSKGGVADTQYF
CDR3 DNA: TGTGCCTGGAGTTCCAAGGGGGGGGTTGCAGATACGCAGTATTTT

clone size: NA
J gene: TRBJ2-1
V gene: TRBV29-1
D gene: TRBD2
CDR3 protein: CSVESGTQEQFF
CDR3 DNA: TGCAGCGTTGAAAGCGGGACGCAAGAGCAGTTCTTC

clone size: once
J gene: TRBJ1-1
V gene: TRBV5-6
D gene: TRBD1
CDR3 protein: CASSSDRLNPEAFF
CDR3 DNA: TGTGCCAGCAGCTCGGACAGGTTAAACCCTGAAGCTTTCTTT

clone size: NA
J gene: TRBJ2-2
V gene: TRBV4-2
D gene: TRBD2
CDR3 protein: CASSQEGPPRLAGETGELFF
CDR3 DNA: TGTGCCAGCAGCCAAGAGGGACCCCCGCGACTAGCGGGAGAGACCGGGGAGCTGTTTTTT

clone size: NA
J gene: TRBJ2-7
V gene: TRBV4-1
D gene: NA
CDR3 protein: CASSLTAVGGPYEQYF
CDR3 DNA: TGCGCCAGCAGCCTAACGGCGGTCGGGGGCCCCTACGAGCAGTACTTC

clone size: NA
J gene: TRBJ1-5
V gene: TRBV10-2
D gene: NA
CDR3 protein: CASSETGFNQPQHF
CDR3 DNA: TGCGCCAGCAGTGAGACGGGGTTCAATCAGCCCCAGCATTTT

clone size: NA
J gene: TRBJ2-1
V gene: TRBV27
D gene: TRBD2
CDR3 protein: CASSLGASGREQFF
CDR3 DNA: TGTGCCAGCAGTTTAGGGGCTAGCGGGAGAGAGCAGTTCTTC

clone size: NA
J gene: TRBJ2-2
V gene: TRBV4-3
D gene: NA
CDR3 protein: CASSQTGAVTGELFF
CDR3 DNA: TGCGCCAGCAGCCAAACGGGAGCGGTCACCGGGGAGCTGTTTTTT

clone size: NA
J gene: TRBJ2-1
V gene: TRBV4-1
D gene: TRBD2
CDR3 protein: CASSQDLTSGRDNEQFF
CDR3 DNA: TGCGCCAGCAGCCAAGATCTAACTAGCGGGAGGGACAATGAGCAGTTCTTC

clone size: NA
J gene: TRBJ2-7
V gene: TRBV19
D gene: TRBD2
CDR3 protein: CASSYGTSGNYEQYF
CDR3 DNA: TGTGCCAGTAGTTACGGGACTAGCGGCAACTACGAGCAGTACTTC

clone size: NA
J gene: TRBJ2-1
V gene: TRBV6-1
D gene: NA
CDR3 protein: CASSVRGGGGISGSYNEQFF
CDR3 DNA: TGTGCCAGCAGTGTCCGAGGAGGGGGCGGAATTAGCGGCTCCTACAATGAGCAGTTCTTC

clone size: NA
J gene: TRBJ2-7
V gene: TRBV28
D gene: NA
CDR3 protein: CASSPRQVGYEQYF
CDR3 DNA: TGTGCCAGCAGCCCCAGACAAGTCGGCTACGAGCAGTACTTC

clone size: NA
J gene: TRBJ2-1
V gene: TRBV9
D gene: NA
CDR3 protein: CASSPTGTNYNEQFF
CDR3 DNA: TGTGCCAGCAGCCCCACAGGGACAAATTACAATGAGCAGTTCTTC

clone size: NA
J gene: TRBJ2-1
V gene: TRBV7-9
D gene: NA
CDR3 protein: CASSPRQYNEQFF
CDR3 DNA: TGTGCCAGCAGCCCCAGGCAATACAATGAGCAGTTCTTC

clone size: once
J gene: TRBJ2-6
V gene: TRBV10-2
D gene: NA
CDR3 protein: CASTGDSGANVLTF
CDR3 DNA: TGCGCCAGCACGGGAGACTCTGGGGCCAACGTCCTGACTTTC

clone size: few
J gene: TRBJ1-1
V gene: TRBV2
D gene: NA
CDR3 protein: CASGWESTEAFF
CDR3 DNA: TGTGCCAGCGGGTGGGAGAGCACTGAAGCTTTCTTT

clone size: NA
J gene: TRBJ2-7
V gene: TRBV27
D gene: TRBD2
CDR3 protein: CASSFSSGYEQYF
CDR3 DNA: TGTGCCAGCAGTTTTTCTAGCGGCTACGAGCAGTACTTC